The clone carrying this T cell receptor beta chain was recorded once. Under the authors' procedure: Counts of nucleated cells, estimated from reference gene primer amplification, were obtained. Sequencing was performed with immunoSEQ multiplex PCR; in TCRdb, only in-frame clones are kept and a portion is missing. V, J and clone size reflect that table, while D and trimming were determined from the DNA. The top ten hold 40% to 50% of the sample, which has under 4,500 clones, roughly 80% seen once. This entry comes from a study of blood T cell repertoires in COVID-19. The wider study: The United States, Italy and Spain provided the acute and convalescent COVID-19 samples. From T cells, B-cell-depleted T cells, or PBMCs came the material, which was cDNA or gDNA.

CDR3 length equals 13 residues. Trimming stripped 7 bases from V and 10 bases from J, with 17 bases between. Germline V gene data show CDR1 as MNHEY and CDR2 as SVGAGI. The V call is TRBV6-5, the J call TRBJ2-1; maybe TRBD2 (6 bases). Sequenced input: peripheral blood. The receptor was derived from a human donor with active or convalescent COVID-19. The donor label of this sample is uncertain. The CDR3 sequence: CASIGTFLGEQFF. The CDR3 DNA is TGTGCCAGCATCGGGACTTTCCTAGGAGAGCAGTTCTTC.